The clone carrying this T cell receptor beta chain was seen repeatedly, ten times or more. Sorting captured naive CD8 T cells as CD8+CD4-CCR7+CD45RA+. The record originates from a study of molecular identifiers for immune sequencing clone quantification. MiXCR, applied by TCRdb to the PCR reads, yields one record per CDR3 protein. The repertoire holds 350,000 or so distinct CDR3 sequences, with 20% to 25% as singletons. Source material: naive CD8+ T cells from blood, with Jurkat cell RNA spiked in. The subset is: FACS-sorted CD8+CD4-CCR7+CD45RA+ naive T cells. The clonotype was recovered from a human donor in good health. Some libraries in this study had Jurkat cell RNA spiked in.

CDR3 sequence reads: CASGLAGSTDTQYF. The CDR3 DNA is TGTGCCAGCGGACTAGCGGGATCCACAGATACGCAGTATTTT. The chain has TRBV6-5 and TRBJ2-3; 12 positions agree with TRBD2. In germline, CDR1 is MNHEY, CDR2 SVGAGI. The ends lost 8 bases at V and 2 bases at J; junction bases unmatched: 2. The CDR3 spans 14 residues.